Here is one TCR beta chain with its context. Its antigen is as yet unknown. Reverse transcription of about 0.45 to 1 ug RNA was performed with random hexamers. The method of amplification for TCR beta CDR3 was immunoSEQ multiplex PCR, covering 54 Vbeta and 13 Jbeta. MiXCR was run by TCRdb on the immunoSEQ multiplex PCR reads, yielding one entry per CDR3 protein. The sample holds about 22,000 distinct CDR3 sequences, about 92% seen once. Through negative isolation, CD4+ and CD8+ T cells were obtained, while TEMRA cells were enriched using FACS. CDR3 size: 15 residues. V was trimmed by 4 bases and J by 8 bases, leaving 18 bases between them. Germline lookup yields CDR1 MNHNS and CDR2 SASEGT. The data belong to a study of CD8 T cells in Susac syndrome. Study observations and caveats: Individuals included in the TCR sequencing and HLA analysis were acknowledged by the study to be relatively few in number.

This chain connects TRBV6-1 to TRBJ2-4; the D gene could be TRBD1 or TRBD2 (6 bases each). Sequencing input: CD8+ T cells from PBMCs. This sequence originates from a human donor in good health. CDR3 bases: TGTGCCAGCAGTGGATCAGGAGGGGGGTGGGACATTCAGTACTTC. Its protein is CASSGSGGGWDIQYF.